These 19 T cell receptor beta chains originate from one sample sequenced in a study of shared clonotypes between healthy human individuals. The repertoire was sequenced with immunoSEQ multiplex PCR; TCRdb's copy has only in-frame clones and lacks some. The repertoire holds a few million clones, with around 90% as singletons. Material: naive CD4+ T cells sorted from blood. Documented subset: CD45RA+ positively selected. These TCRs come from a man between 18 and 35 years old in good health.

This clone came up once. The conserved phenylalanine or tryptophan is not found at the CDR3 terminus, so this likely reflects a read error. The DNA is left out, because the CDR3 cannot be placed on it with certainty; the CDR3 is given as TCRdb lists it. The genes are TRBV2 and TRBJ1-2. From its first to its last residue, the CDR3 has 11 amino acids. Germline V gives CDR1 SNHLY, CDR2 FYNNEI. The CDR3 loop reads CASSDRARPIL.

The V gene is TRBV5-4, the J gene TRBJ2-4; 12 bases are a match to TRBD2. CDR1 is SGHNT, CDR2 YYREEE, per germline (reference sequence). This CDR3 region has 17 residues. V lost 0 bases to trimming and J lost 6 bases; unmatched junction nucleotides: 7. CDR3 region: CASSLASLAGGGNIQYF. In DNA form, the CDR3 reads TGTGCCAGCAGCTTGGCCTCCCTAGCGGGGGGGGGAAACATTCAGTACTTC.

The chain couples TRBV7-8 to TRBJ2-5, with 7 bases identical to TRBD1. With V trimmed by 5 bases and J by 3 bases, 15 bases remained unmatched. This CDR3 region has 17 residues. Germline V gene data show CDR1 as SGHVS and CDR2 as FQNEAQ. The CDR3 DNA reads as TGTGCCAGCAGCCCCTTTCTCGACAGGGCAGGCGAAGAGACCCAGTACTTC. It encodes CASSPFLDRAGEETQYF. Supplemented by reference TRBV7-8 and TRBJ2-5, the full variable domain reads GAGVSQSPRYKVAKRGQDVALRCDPISGHVSLFWYQQALGQGPEFLTYFQNEAQLDKSGLPSDRFFAERPEGSVSTLKIQRTQQEDSAVYLCASSPFLDRAGEETQYFGPGTRLLVL.

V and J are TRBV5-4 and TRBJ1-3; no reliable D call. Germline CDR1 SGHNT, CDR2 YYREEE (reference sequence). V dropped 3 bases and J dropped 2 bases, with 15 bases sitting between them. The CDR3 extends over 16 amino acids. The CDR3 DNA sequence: TGTGCCAGCAGCTCCGACCCGGGAACCGCTGGAAACACCATATATTTT. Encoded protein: CASSSDPGTAGNTIYF.

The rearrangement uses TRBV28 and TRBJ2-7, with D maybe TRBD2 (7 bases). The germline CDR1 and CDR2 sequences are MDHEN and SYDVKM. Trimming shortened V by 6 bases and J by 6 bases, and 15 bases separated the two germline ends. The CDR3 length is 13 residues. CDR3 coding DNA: TGTGCCAGCAGACAGGGAGGGGTACGCGAGCAGTACTTC. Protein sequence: CASRQGGVREQYF.

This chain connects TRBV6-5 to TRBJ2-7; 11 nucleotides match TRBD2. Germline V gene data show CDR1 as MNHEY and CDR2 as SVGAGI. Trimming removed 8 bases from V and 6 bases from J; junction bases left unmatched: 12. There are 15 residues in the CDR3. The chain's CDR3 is CASGRGTSGIREQYF. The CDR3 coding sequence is TGTGCCAGCGGGCGGGGGACTAGCGGTATCCGCGAGCAGTACTTC.

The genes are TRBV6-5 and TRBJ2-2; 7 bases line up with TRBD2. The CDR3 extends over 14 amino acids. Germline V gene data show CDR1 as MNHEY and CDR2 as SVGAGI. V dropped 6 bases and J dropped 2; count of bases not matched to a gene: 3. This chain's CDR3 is CASSWDYNTGELFF. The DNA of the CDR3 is TGTGCCAGCAGCTGGGACTATAACACCGGGGAGCTGTTTTTT.

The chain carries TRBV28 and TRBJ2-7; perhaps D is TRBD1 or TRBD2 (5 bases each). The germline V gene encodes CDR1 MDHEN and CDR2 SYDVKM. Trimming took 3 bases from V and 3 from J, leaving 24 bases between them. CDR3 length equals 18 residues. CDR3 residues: CASSFWQGPVVSRYEQYF. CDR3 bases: TGTGCCAGCAGTTTCTGGCAGGGACCTGTCGTCAGCCGCTACGAGCAGTACTTC. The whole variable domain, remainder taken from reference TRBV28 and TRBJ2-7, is DVKVTQSSRYLVKRTGEKVFLECVQDMDHENMFWYRQDPGLGLRLIYFSYDVKMKEKGDIPEGYSVSREKKERFSLILESASTNQTSMYLCASSFWQGPVVSRYEQYFGPGTRLTVT.

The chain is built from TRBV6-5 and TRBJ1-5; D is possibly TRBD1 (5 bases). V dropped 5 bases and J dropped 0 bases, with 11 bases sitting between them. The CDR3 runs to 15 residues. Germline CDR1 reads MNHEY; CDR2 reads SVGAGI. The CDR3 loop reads CASSQGGGSNQPQHF. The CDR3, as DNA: TGTGCCAGCAGTCAAGGCGGGGGTAGCAATCAGCCCCAGCATTTT.

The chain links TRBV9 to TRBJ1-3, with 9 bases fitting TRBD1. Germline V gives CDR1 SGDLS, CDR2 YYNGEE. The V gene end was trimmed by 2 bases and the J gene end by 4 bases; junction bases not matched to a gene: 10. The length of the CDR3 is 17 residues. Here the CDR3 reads CASSVSGTGLSGNTIYF. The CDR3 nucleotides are TGTGCCAGCAGCGTCTCCGGGACAGGGCTAAGCGGAAACACCATATATTTT.

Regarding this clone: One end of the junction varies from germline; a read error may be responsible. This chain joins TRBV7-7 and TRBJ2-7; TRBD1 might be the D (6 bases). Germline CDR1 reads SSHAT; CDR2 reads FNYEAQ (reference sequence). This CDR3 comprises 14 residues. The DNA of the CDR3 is TGTGCTAGCAGTAGGGACATCGGACGTGGCGAGCAGTACTTC. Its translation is CASSRDIGRGEQYF.

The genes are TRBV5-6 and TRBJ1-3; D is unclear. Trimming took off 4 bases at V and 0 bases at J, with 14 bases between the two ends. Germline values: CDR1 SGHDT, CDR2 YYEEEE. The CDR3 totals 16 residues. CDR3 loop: CASSHPGGTSGNTIYF. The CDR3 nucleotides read TGTGCCAGCAGCCACCCGGGAGGAACCTCTGGAAACACCATATATTTT.

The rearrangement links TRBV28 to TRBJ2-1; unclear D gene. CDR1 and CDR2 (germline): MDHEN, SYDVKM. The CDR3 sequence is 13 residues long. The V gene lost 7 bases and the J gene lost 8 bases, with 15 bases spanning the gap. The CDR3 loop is CASNQVRQHEQFF. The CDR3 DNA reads TGTGCCAGCAATCAGGTCCGCCAGCATGAGCAGTTCTTC.

The CDR3 nucleotides read TGTGCCAGCAGTCGGACACCGAACACCGGGGAGCTGTTTTTT. Translated, it gives CASSRTPNTGELFF. The rearrangement joins TRBV6-1 to TRBJ2-2; D is perhaps TRBD1 (5 bases). Trimming stripped 5 bases from V and 0 bases from J, with 7 bases between. There are 14 residues in the CDR3. In germline, CDR1 is MNHNS, CDR2 SASEGT.

DNA of the CDR3: TGCGCCAGCAGCTTGGAGGGCGCAAAGAGAGAGACCCAGTACTTC. It translates to CASSLEGAKRETQYF. The chain joins TRBV5-1 to TRBJ2-5, with D unclear. The CDR3 runs 15 residues. Per germline, CDR1 SGHRS and CDR2 YFSETQ. V was trimmed by 0 bases and J by 4 bases, leaving 13 bases between them.

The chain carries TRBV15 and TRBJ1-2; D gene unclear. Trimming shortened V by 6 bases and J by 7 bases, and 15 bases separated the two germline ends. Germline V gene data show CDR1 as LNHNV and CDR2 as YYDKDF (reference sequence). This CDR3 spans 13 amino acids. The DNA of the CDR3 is TGTGCCACCAGAGGTTGGGCGAACGGTGGCTACACCTTC. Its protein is CATRGWANGGYTF.

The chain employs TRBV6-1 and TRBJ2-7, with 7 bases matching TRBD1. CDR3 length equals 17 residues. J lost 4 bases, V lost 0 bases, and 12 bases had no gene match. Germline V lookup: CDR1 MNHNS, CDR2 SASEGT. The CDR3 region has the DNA TGTGCCAGCAGTGAAGCGTTCTGGGCAGGGGGTTCTTACGAGCAGTACTTC. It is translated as CASSEAFWAGGSYEQYF.

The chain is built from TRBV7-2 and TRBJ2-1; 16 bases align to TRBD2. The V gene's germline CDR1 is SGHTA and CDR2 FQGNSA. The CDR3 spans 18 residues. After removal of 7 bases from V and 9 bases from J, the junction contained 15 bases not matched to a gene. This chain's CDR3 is CASTPPGLAGGRLGEQFF. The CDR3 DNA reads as TGTGCCAGCACCCCACCGGGACTAGCGGGGGGGCGTCTCGGTGAGCAGTTCTTC.

CDR3 nucleotides: TGTGCCAGCAGCTTAAACGGGGGGGCCTACAATGAGCAGTTCTTC. Protein: CASSLNGGAYNEQFF. V and J are TRBV7-2 and TRBJ2-1; 8 nucleotides align to TRBD2. Germline V gene data show CDR1 as SGHTA and CDR2 as FQGNSA. This CDR3 contains 15 residues. The V gene end was trimmed by 2 bases and the J gene end by 2 bases; junction bases not matched to a gene: 2.